These T cell receptor beta chains were read from a single sample in a study of cytomegalovirus exposure and HLA in healthy donors. Sequenced by immunoSEQ multiplex PCR; TCRdb stores in-frame clones only, minus some. The table lists some 150,000 clones, around 90% of them singletons. Sequencing was carried out using PBMCs. Receptor source: a woman aged 25 to 39 in good health and CMV-seronegative. CDR3s include the opening cysteine and the closing phenylalanine or tryptophan. Each record gives: J gene, D gene, clone size, V gene, CDR3 DNA, CDR3 protein. A D gene is named only where the DNA matches it firmly. Only part of the rows carry a size: once, few, many, or a class if the clone is expanded.

TRBJ1-4 | TRBD1 | . | TRBV7-4 | TGTGCCAGCAGCCCCACAAACCGACAGGGTCTGGAAAAACTGTTTTTT | CASSPTNRQGLEKLFF
TRBJ2-5 | . | few | TRBV7-2 | TGTGCCAGCAGCTTAGTTGTAATGGAGACCCAGTACTTC | CASSLVVMETQYF
TRBJ2-7 | TRBD2 | . | TRBV5-1 | TGCGCCAGCAGCTTGGTGCGTCGCGGGAGCTCGGACGAGCAGTACTTC | CASSLVRRGSSDEQYF
TRBJ2-1 | . | . | TRBV4-1 | TGCGCCAGCAGCCAAGAATTCCAGGATGAGCAGTTCTTC | CASSQEFQDEQFF
TRBJ1-4 | . | few | TRBV6-5 | TGTGCCAGCAGTTCGGGAAGGGCTAATGAAAAACTGTTTTTT | CASSSGRANEKLFF
TRBJ2-1 | TRBD1 | . | TRBV5-8 | TGTGCCAGCAGCTTGGTGGCAGGGGGAGTTTACAATGAGCAGTTCTTC | CASSLVAGGVYNEQFF
TRBJ1-2 | . | once | TRBV18 | TGTGCCAGCTCACGAGTGGTTCAGGACTATGGCTACACCTTC | CASSRVVQDYGYTF
TRBJ2-1 | . | . | TRBV7-6 | TGTGCCAGCAGCTCCCGACACGGACGGGGAAATGAGCAGTTCTTC | CASSSRHGRGNEQFF
TRBJ2-3 | TRBD1 | . | TRBV2 | TGTGCCAGCAGTTTTGGGACAGGGGGCGCGAGAACGCAGTATTTT | CASSFGTGGARTQYF
TRBJ1-2 | . | . | TRBV25-1 | TGTGCCAGCAGTGAACCCCTAGAGGTTGGCTACACCTTC | CASSEPLEVGYTF
TRBJ1-1 | TRBD1 | . | TRBV5-5 | TGTGCCAGCAGCCCAACCGGGACAGGGATCCATGAAGCTTTCTTT | CASSPTGTGIHEAFF
TRBJ2-3 | TRBD1 | . | TRBV4-1 | TGCGCCAGCAGCCACGACAGGGTTACGCAGTATTTT | CASSHDRVTQYF
TRBJ1-2 | . | . | TRBV18 | TGTGCCAGCTCACCCGGAGGATGGGGCTACACCTTC | CASSPGGWGYTF
TRBJ2-5 | TRBD1 | . | TRBV29-1 | TGCAGCGTCCTACAGGGGGGCCAGGGGACCCAGTACTTC | CSVLQGGQGTQYF
TRBJ1-1 | TRBD1 | . | TRBV5-1 | TGCGCCAGCAGCTTACAGGGGGACTTGAACACTGAAGCTTTCTTT | CASSLQGDLNTEAFF
TRBJ2-2 | TRBD2 | . | TRBV4-2 | TGTGCCAGCAGCCCCTTAGCGGGGAACACCGGGGAGCTGTTTTTT | CASSPLAGNTGELFF
TRBJ2-7 | . | . | TRBV9 | TGTGCCAGCAGCCTGGGACATCACTACGAGCAGTACTTC | CASSLGHHYEQYF
TRBJ2-7 | TRBD1 | . | TRBV7-3 | TGTGCCAGCAGCTACCAACCGGGACAGGGGGCTCGTGAGCAGTACTTC | CASSYQPGQGAREQYF
TRBJ1-4 | . | few | TRBV10-2 | TGCGCCAGCAGTAGACTGGGTCCAACTAATGAAAAACTGTTTTTT | CASSRLGPTNEKLFF
TRBJ1-5 | TRBD1 | . | TRBV10-3 | TGTGCCATCAGTGGGTGGGACAGGGCTAGCAATCAGCCCCAGCATTTT | CAISGWDRASNQPQHF
TRBJ2-1 | TRBD1 | . | TRBV10-3 | TGTGCCATCAGTGAACCCGGGACAGGAGCCTACAATGAGCAGTTCTTC | CAISEPGTGAYNEQFF
TRBJ2-7 | TRBD2 | . | TRBV9 | TGTGCCAGCAGCGTAGCTAGCGGGCTTGGCGAGCAGTACTTC | CASSVASGLGEQYF
TRBJ2-7 | TRBD2 | . | TRBV19 | TGTGCCAGTAGTACCCCTAGCGGGAGGGCCTACGAGCAGTACTTC | CASSTPSGRAYEQYF
TRBJ2-3 | . | . | TRBV6-1 | TGTGCCAGCAGCCCACAGGGAGCCGGTCCAGATACGCAGTATTTT | CASSPQGAGPDTQYF
TRBJ1-6 | . | . | TRBV21-1 | TGTGCCAGCAGCAAAGAGGCCCACGGGCGGAGGGCACCCCTCCACTTT | CASSKEAHGRRAPLHF
TRBJ2-3 | TRBD1 | . | TRBV5-1 | TGCGCCAGCAGCTCGGGACAGGGGGATGCAGATACGCAGTATTTT | CASSSGQGDADTQYF
TRBJ1-4 | . | . | TRBV4-3 | TGCGCCAGCAGCCAAGAGAGAGAGGAAAAACTGTTTTTT | CASSQEREEKLFF
TRBJ2-1 | TRBD1 | few | TRBV12-5 | TGTGCTAGTGGTTTGACCTCGGCGGACAGGGGTACCTACAATGAGCAGTTCTTC | CASGLTSADRGTYNEQFF
TRBJ1-1 | . | . | TRBV18 | TGTGCCAGCTCACCCATGGACAGCAAGGCTGAAGCTTTCTTT | CASSPMDSKAEAFF
TRBJ2-1 | TRBD2 | . | TRBV18 | TGTGCCAGCTCACCCGCTAGCGGCTACAATGAGCAGTTCTTC | CASSPASGYNEQFF
TRBJ2-5 | . | . | TRBV5-1 | TGCGCCAGCAGCTTGGGTCTGGGGGGAGAGACCCAGTACTTC | CASSLGLGGETQYF
TRBJ2-1 | . | . | TRBV30 | TGTGCCTGCCAGATAGGGGGATGGATGCATGAGCAGTTCTTC | CACQIGGWMHEQFF
TRBJ2-1 | . | few | TRBV6-5 | TGTGCCAGCAGCCAGGTATTGGGTGAGCAGTTCTTC | CASSQVLGEQFF
TRBJ1-2 | TRBD1 | . | TRBV7-9 | TGTGCCAGCAGCCTGGGACAGAGTAACTATGGCTACACCTTC | CASSLGQSNYGYTF
TRBJ2-6 | . | . | TRBV27 | TGTGCCAGCAAGGTTTCGGAGAGGGGGACGTTCCTGACTTTC | CASKVSERGTFLTF